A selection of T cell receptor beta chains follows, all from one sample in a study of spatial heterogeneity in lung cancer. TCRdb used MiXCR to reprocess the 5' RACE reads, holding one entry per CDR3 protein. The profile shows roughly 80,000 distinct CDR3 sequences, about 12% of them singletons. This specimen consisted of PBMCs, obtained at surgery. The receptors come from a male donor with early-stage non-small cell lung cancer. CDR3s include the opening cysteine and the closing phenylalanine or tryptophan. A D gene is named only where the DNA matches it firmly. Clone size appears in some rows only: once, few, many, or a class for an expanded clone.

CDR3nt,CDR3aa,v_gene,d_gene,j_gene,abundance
TGCAGTGCCTCAGGGGGGCCCGGACCCATCTACCAAGAGACCCAGTACTTC,CSASGGPGPIYQETQYF,TRBV20-1,NA,TRBJ2-5,many
TGTGCCAGCAGTCCCCTAGCGGGAGGCCCCAATGAGCAGTTCTTC,CASSPLAGGPNEQFF,TRBV12-3/TRBV12-4,TRBD2,TRBJ2-1,few
TGTGCCAGCAGCCTTCGACAAAGGGTAGATCAGCCCCAGCATTTT,CASSLRQRVDQPQHF,TRBV5-6,NA,TRBJ1-5,many
TGTGCCAGCAGCTCCGGCCCTGCCTCCTACGAGCAGTACTTC,CASSSGPASYEQYF,TRBV7-8,NA,TRBJ2-7,few
TGTGCCGTAAGCGGGGGGCAGACAGATACGCAGTATTTT,CAVSGGQTDTQYF,TRBV10-3,TRBD2,TRBJ2-3,NA
TGCAGTGCTAAGGGGCGGTACGACAACAATGAGCAGTTCTTC,CSAKGRYDNNEQFF,TRBV20-1,NA,TRBJ2-1,few
TGTGCCAGCATTGCTAGAACTCGGACAGGGTCGCTAGTGGGAAGGACAGATACGCAGTATTTT,CASIARTRTGSLVGRTDTQYF,TRBV2,TRBD1,TRBJ2-3,NA
TGTGCCAGCCTTGAAGGGGGCGAGCAGTACTTC,CASLEGGEQYF,TRBV7-9,NA,TRBJ2-7,few
TGTGCCAGCAGCCGGGGGGGGGGTGAAGCTTTCTTT,CASSRGGGEAFF,TRBV7-8,NA,TRBJ1-1,many
TGTGCCAGCAGCCCGAGGACAGCCTACGAGCAGTACTTC,CASSPRTAYEQYF,TRBV11-2,NA,TRBJ2-7,many
TGCGCCAGCAGCTCCTCCGGGACAGGGGACTATGGCTACACCTTC,CASSSSGTGDYGYTF,TRBV5-1,TRBD1,TRBJ1-2,NA
TGCAGCGTTGAAGATTATACAGGTTTGTCCTACGAGCAGTACTTC,CSVEDYTGLSYEQYF,TRBV29-1,NA,TRBJ2-7,NA
TGTGCCAGCAGCCAAGATCGAACTCAGACCCAGTACTTC,CASSQDRTQTQYF,TRBV3-1,NA,TRBJ2-5,few
TGTGCCAGCTCAACTGGCAACGTCTACGAGCAGTACTTC,CASSTGNVYEQYF,TRBV18,NA,TRBJ2-7,NA
TGTGCCAGTAGTATCCAGGACAGCCACAATCAGCCCCAGCATTTT,CASSIQDSHNQPQHF,TRBV19,NA,TRBJ1-5,NA
TGCAGCGTTGAAGATCAGGATGTCGAGCGAGGGGAGGGATACGAGCAGTACTTC,CSVEDQDVERGEGYEQYF,TRBV29-1,TRBD2,TRBJ2-7,NA
TGTGCCAGCAGCGTCGGGACGGGAGCCTACGAGCAGTACTTC,CASSVGTGAYEQYF,TRBV7-9,NA,TRBJ2-7,many
TGTGCCAGCAGTCATAGCGGGAGAAGCACAGATACGCAGTATTTT,CASSHSGRSTDTQYF,TRBV11-1,TRBD2,TRBJ2-3,NA
TGTGCCAGCAGCGTAGCTGAGGGGGGCACAGATACGCAGTATTTT,CASSVAEGGTDTQYF,TRBV9,NA,TRBJ2-3,NA
TGTGCCAGCAGCCCAGGGGCGGGGGGGAATGCAGATACGCAGTATTTT,CASSPGAGGNADTQYF,TRBV9,TRBD2,TRBJ2-3,NA
TGTGCCAGCAGCCAAGATACCACAGATACGCAGTATTTT,CASSQDTTDTQYF,TRBV14,NA,TRBJ2-3,few
TGTGCCAGCAGTGAAGGCACAGATACGCAGTATTTT,CASSEGTDTQYF,TRBV2,NA,TRBJ2-3,NA
TGCGCCAGCTGCTTTTCACACGATTCCTCGGCCGAAGCTTTCTTT,CASCFSHDSSAEAFF,TRBV5-1,NA,TRBJ1-1,NA
TGTGCCAGCAGCCCTGGACCCGCTCGGCCCCAGCATTTT,CASSPGPARPQHF,TRBV11-2,NA,TRBJ1-5,many
TGTGCCAGCAGTTACTCGGGAGAGGGGGTTAGCAATCAGCCCCAGCATTTT,CASSYSGEGVSNQPQHF,TRBV6-6,NA,TRBJ1-5,NA
TGTGCCAGCAGCTTAGAAGCGGGAGTAAAGAATGAGCAGTTCTTC,CASSLEAGVKNEQFF,TRBV7-9,TRBD2,TRBJ2-1,NA
TGTGCCAGCAGCTCTTCGACAGGGGGGAACACTGAAGCTTTCTTT,CASSSSTGGNTEAFF,TRBV7-8,TRBD1,TRBJ1-1,NA
TGCAGTGCCGGGGTCCTCGGACAGGCAAATGAAAAACTGTTTTTT,CSAGVLGQANEKLFF,TRBV20-1,TRBD1,TRBJ1-4,NA
TGTGCCTGGAGCCCCTCCTACAATGAGCAGTTCTTC,CAWSPSYNEQFF,TRBV30,NA,TRBJ2-1,few
TGTGCCAGCAGCCCGGGGGTGGGGAATGAGCAGTTCTTC,CASSPGVGNEQFF,TRBV7-3,NA,TRBJ2-1,few
TGCAGTGCTAGAGTTCCAGGGGGACTAGCGGGAGTAGGGGGATCCTACAATGAGCAGTTCTTC,CSARVPGGLAGVGGSYNEQFF,TRBV20-1,TRBD2,TRBJ2-1,few
TGTGCCTGGAGTATGGAAAGCAATCAGCCCCAGCATTTT,CAWSMESNQPQHF,TRBV30,NA,TRBJ1-5,few
TGTGCCAGCAGCTCGGGACAGGGGTCATCCTACGAGCAGTACTTC,CASSSGQGSSYEQYF,TRBV7-3,TRBD1,TRBJ2-7,few
TGTGCCTCTAGGGGGTTCAGCTCCTACGAGCAGTACTTC,CASRGFSSYEQYF,TRBV30,NA,TRBJ2-7,once